This entry lists 23 T cell receptor beta chains sequenced from one sample in a study of blood T cell repertoires in COVID-19. Repertoires were generated with immunoSEQ multiplex PCR, while TCRdb's copy carries only in-frame clones and drops some. The data show roughly 100,000 clones, with 82% seen just once and 15% to 20% held by the top ten. The material sequenced was peripheral blood. The receptors shown here come from a man older than 75 with acute or convalescent COVID-19.

V usage is TRBV7-9 and J usage is TRBJ2-5, with 8 bases aligning to TRBD1. This CDR3 region has 17 residues. The germline gives CDR1 SEHNR, CDR2 FQNEAQ (reference sequence). V lost 5 bases to trimming and J lost 2 bases; unmatched junction nucleotides: 13. CDR3 residues: CASSHPSRQGPQETQYF. DNA of the CDR3: TGTGCCAGCAGCCACCCCTCTCGACAGGGGCCTCAAGAGACCCAGTACTTC.

The CDR3 DNA follows: TGTGCCAGCAGCCCGACAGGGAACCAGCCCCAGCATTTT. Translating gives CASSPTGNQPQHF. This chain joins TRBV5-5 and TRBJ1-5, with 7 positions matching TRBD1. The CDR3 covers 13 residues. The V and J ends lost 4 bases and 7 bases, in that order; junction bases with no gene match: 5. Germline CDR1 reads SGHKS; CDR2 reads YYEKEE (reference sequence).

This rearrangement joins TRBV4-1 to TRBJ2-1, with D possibly being TRBD1 (5 bases). The CDR3 extends over 15 amino acids. Germline CDR1 and CDR2: MGHRA and YSYEKL. Trimming stripped 0 bases from V and 1 base from J, with 7 bases between. The CDR3 region is CASSQDRESYNEQFF. CDR3 DNA: TGCGCCAGCAGCCAAGACAGGGAATCCTACAATGAGCAGTTCTTC.

The chain joins TRBV4-2 to TRBJ2-7; 8 positions agree with TRBD2. This CDR3 has 14 amino acids. Losses at the gene ends were 0 bases for V and 6 bases for J; bases not matched to a gene: 4. Germline-derived CDR1 and CDR2 are LGHNA and YNFKEQ. CDR3 sequence reads: CASSQDRGLGEQYF. CDR3 DNA: TGTGCCAGCAGCCAAGACAGGGGACTAGGCGAGCAGTACTTC.

The chain uses TRBV19 and TRBJ1-4; D gene ambiguous. V was clipped by 0 bases and J by 10 bases, with 9 bases between them. Germline V gene data show CDR1 as LNHDA and CDR2 as SQIVND (reference sequence). The CDR3 runs to 13 residues. The CDR3 here is CASSIDEEGKLFF. Written as DNA, the CDR3 is TGTGCCAGTAGTATAGATGAGGAAGGAAAACTGTTTTTT.

The V and J genes are TRBV5-6 and TRBJ2-6; D perhaps matches TRBD1 (6 bases). The V end lost 7 bases, the J end lost 4 bases, and 27 bases lay between the germline ends. CDR1 and CDR2 from the germline V gene are SGHDT and YYEEEE. The CDR3 loop spans 19 amino acids. The CDR3 here is CASGLSRGKEMRGANVLTF. CDR3 in DNA: TGTGCCAGCGGATTGTCAAGGGGGAAAGAGATGCGGGGGGCCAACGTCCTGACTTTC.

This clone was picked up one time. This chain joins TRBV3-1 (or the pseudogene TRBV3-2) and TRBJ2-7, with 8 bases that match TRBD2. The CDR3 consists of 14 residues. V trimming: 4 bases; J trimming: 2 bases; junction bases outside the gene matches: 4. Germline lookup yields CDR1 LGHDT and CDR2 YNNKEL (reference sequence). The CDR3 coding sequence is TGTGCCAGCAGCCTAGCGGGGCGGACCTACGAGCAGTACTTC. It yields the protein CASSLAGRTYEQYF.

The chain is built from TRBV4-3 and TRBJ1-3, with D possibly TRBD1 on 5 matching bases. The CDR3 totals 15 residues. V shed 3 bases and J shed 8 bases, with 17 bases lying between them. CDR1 is LGHNA and CDR2 is YSLEER in the germline V gene. The CDR3 loop is CASSHPGPIEDTIYF. DNA for the CDR3: TGCGCCAGCAGCCACCCAGGGCCCATCGAGGACACCATATATTTT.

This sequence joins TRBV7-2 and TRBJ1-1; tentatively, D is TRBD1 (6 bases). The V end was cut by 1 base, the J end by 5 bases, with 8 bases between. Germline CDR1 and CDR2: SGHTA and FQGNSA. There are 13 residues in the CDR3. CDR3 residues: CASSLDRATEAFF. The CDR3, as DNA: TGTGCCAGCAGCTTAGACAGGGCAACTGAAGCTTTCTTT.

This clone has a single count. The chain carries TRBV30 and TRBJ2-1, with TRBD2 matching 15 bases. The CDR3 spans 17 residues. Trimming at V came to 1 base and at J to 12 bases, leaving 13 bases not matched to a gene. Germline lookup yields CDR1 GTSNPN and CDR2 SVGIG (reference sequence). CDR3 bases: TGTGCCTGGAGTGCAACCGGGACTAGCGGGAGGCGGGCTGGGCAGTTCTTC. Its translation: CAWSATGTSGRRAGQFF.

The rearrangement links TRBV18 to TRBJ2-2; TRBD2 is a possible D gene (5 bases). There are 14 residues in the CDR3. In germline, CDR1 is KGHSH, CDR2 LQKENI. V shed 3 bases and J shed 5 bases, with 10 bases lying between them. The CDR3 region is CASSPEVGTGELFF. CDR3 DNA sequence: TGTGCCAGCTCACCGGAGGTCGGAACCGGGGAGCTGTTTTTT.

V gene TRBV29-1 combines with J gene TRBJ2-1, with TRBD1 identical over 11 bases. The CDR3 loop spans 14 amino acids. CDR1 is SQVTM, CDR2 ANQGSEA, per germline. V dropped 7 bases and J dropped 10; count of bases not matched to a gene: 12. CDR3 DNA: TGCAGCGCACCCCGGGACAGGGGGATCGGGGAGCAGTTCTTC. It is translated as CSAPRDRGIGEQFF.

Turning to this clone: Since a much larger clone is just one base distant, this may be a read error. The chain combines TRBV7-8 with TRBJ1-2, with 7 bases lining up with TRBD1. CDR1 and CDR2 (germline): SGHVS, FQNEAQ. The V gene end was trimmed by 5 bases and the J gene end by 4 bases; junction bases not matched to a gene: 4. This CDR3 comprises 13 residues. CDR3 nucleotide sequence: TGTGCCAGCAGCCCAGGGACAGCCTATGGCTACACCTTC. The encoded protein is CASSPGTAYGYTF.

The genes are TRBV5-1 and TRBJ1-1, with D perhaps TRBD1 (5 bases). CDR1 and CDR2 from the germline V gene are SGHRS and YFSETQ. The CDR3 spans 14 residues. Trimming removed 0 bases at V and 7 bases at J, with 13 bases between. The CDR3 here is CASSLAQGGGEAFF. The CDR3 DNA is TGCGCCAGCAGCTTGGCCCAGGGAGGTGGTGAAGCTTTCTTT.

The chain combines TRBV7-2 with TRBJ2-1; 8 nucleotides line up with TRBD2. Germline values: CDR1 SGHTA, CDR2 FQGNSA. The ends lost 5 bases at V and 16 bases at J; junction bases unmatched: 10. The CDR3 contains 12 residues. The CDR3 coding sequence is TGTGCCAGCAGCCCTCGTTTACTAGCGGCCTTCTTC. Protein product: CASSPRLLAAFF.

The chain combines TRBV18 with TRBJ2-3; 9 nucleotides align to TRBD1. The trim removed 4 bases at V and 2 bases at J, leaving 7 bases unmatched. The CDR3 sequence is 16 residues long. Germline V lookup: CDR1 KGHSH, CDR2 LQKENI. CDR3 DNA: TGTGCCAGCTCACGGGGACAGGGAGGATCCACAGATACGCAGTATTTT. This gives the protein CASSRGQGGSTDTQYF.

The count of this clone is one. The chain joins TRBV6-6 to TRBJ2-2; D is possibly TRBD1 (6 bases). From germline, CDR1 is MNHNY and CDR2 SVGAGI (reference sequence). This CDR3 is built from 16 residues. V gave up 6 bases and J gave up 0 bases, with 14 bases separating them. The CDR3 DNA reads as TGTGCCAGCAGGCGACTCGGACAGACGAACACCGGGGAGCTGTTTTTT. It encodes CASRRLGQTNTGELFF.

The chain employs TRBV7-2 and TRBJ1-6, with D possibly being TRBD1 (5 bases). The V and J ends lost 7 bases and 7 bases respectively, with 14 bases between them. Germline V gives CDR1 SGHTA, CDR2 FQGNSA. The CDR3 totals 14 residues. CDR3 DNA: TGTGCCAGCACCCTCCAGGGTAACAATTCACCCCTCCACTTT. Protein: CASTLQGNNSPLHF.

This chain links TRBV12-3 or TRBV12-4 with TRBJ1-4, with 7 positions matching TRBD1. V lost 6 bases and J lost 8; bases outside the gene matches: 6. The CDR3 extends over 13 amino acids. The CDR3 DNA is TGTGCCAGCAGCCGGGGACAGAGAGAAAAACTGTTTTTT. Encoded protein: CASSRGQREKLFF.

This chain joins TRBV12-3 or TRBV12-4 and TRBJ2-1; tentatively, D is TRBD2 (5 bases). V dropped 5 bases and J dropped 6 bases, with 11 bases sitting between them. The CDR3 consists of 13 residues. The CDR3 reads CASSLYTSNEQFF. Written as DNA, the CDR3 is TGTGCCAGCAGTCTGTATACTAGCAATGAGCAGTTCTTC.

The chain couples TRBV18 to TRBJ2-5, with D hard to call. The CDR3 covers 14 residues. Between the trimmed V and J ends, which lost 1 base and 0 bases, there was a span of 6 bases. The germline CDR1 and CDR2 sequences are KGHSH and LQKENI. The CDR3 nucleotides read TGTGCCAGCTCACCACTGTCAAACCAAGAGACCCAGTACTTC. Translation gives CASSPLSNQETQYF.

On this clone: The germline gene is not matched at one end of the junction; a read error may be the cause. The rearrangement uses TRBV28 and TRBJ2-7; 10 bases are a match to TRBD1. The CDR3 loop spans 16 amino acids. The germline CDR1 and CDR2 sequences are MDHEN and SYDVKM. CDR3 coding DNA: TGTGCCAGCAGCCGTAACGACAGGGGGCCCTCCCACGAGCAGTACTTC. It encodes CASSRNDRGPSHEQYF.

CDR3 sequence reads: CASSQDQRYSTDTQYF. As DNA, the CDR3 is TGCGCCAGCAGCCAAGATCAGCGGTACAGCACAGATACGCAGTATTTT. The V call is TRBV4-3, the J call TRBJ2-3, with D perhaps matching TRBD2 (5 bases). This CDR3 region has 16 residues. The V and J ends lost 0 bases and 0 bases respectively, with 10 bases between them. The germline V gene has CDR1 LGHNA and CDR2 YSLEER.